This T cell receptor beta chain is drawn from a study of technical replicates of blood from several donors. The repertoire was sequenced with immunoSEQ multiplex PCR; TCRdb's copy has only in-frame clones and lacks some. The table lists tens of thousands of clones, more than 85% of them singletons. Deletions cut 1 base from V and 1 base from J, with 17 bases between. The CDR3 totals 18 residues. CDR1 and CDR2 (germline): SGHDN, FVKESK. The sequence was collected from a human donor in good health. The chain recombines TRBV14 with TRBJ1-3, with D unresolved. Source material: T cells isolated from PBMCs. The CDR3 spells CASSQAYSLLRSGNTIYF. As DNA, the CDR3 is TGTGCCAGCAGCCAAGCGTACTCCCTCTTGCGATCTGGAAACACCATATATTTT.